The 32 T cell receptor beta chains reported below all come from one sample, sequenced in a study of blood T cell repertoires in COVID-19 (dated by TCRdb to 2018 to 2021). The library relied on the immunoSEQ multiplex PCR assay. TCRdb carries this immuneACCESS record with in-frame sequences only. Its versions omit some clonotypes, under half of them owing to an unresolved V gene in the studies checked, with the rest unexplained. The sample table holds roughly 150,000 clones, of which roughly 82% were seen once. The biggest ten clones account for 9% to 10% of the sample. Sequencing input: peripheral blood. These receptors were obtained from a woman in her forties or fifties with acute or convalescent COVID-19.

The V call is TRBV5-1, the J call TRBJ2-5, with unresolved D. Germline-derived CDR1 and CDR2 are SGHRS and YFSETQ. The germline V and J ends were trimmed by 0 bases and 5 bases, with 8 bases remaining between them. This CDR3 contains 13 residues. CDR3 sequence reads: CASSLALRETQYF. CDR3 in DNA: TGCGCCAGCAGCTTGGCCCTGCGGGAGACCCAGTACTTC.

The V call is TRBV5-1, the J call TRBJ2-6; D gene ambiguous. The CDR3 has 15 amino acids. V lost 7 bases to trimming and J lost 0 bases, with 11 bases between them. From germline, CDR1 is SGHRS and CDR2 YFSETQ. CDR3 in DNA: TGCGCCAGCCGGAGCATGCGCTCTGGGGCCAACGTCCTGACTTTC. Translated, it gives CASRSMRSGANVLTF.

This chain connects TRBV9 to TRBJ2-7, with 10 nucleotides matching TRBD2. Germline V gene data show CDR1 as SGDLS and CDR2 as YYNGEE. The length of the CDR3 is 15 residues. After removal of 3 bases from V and 3 bases from J, the junction contained 6 bases not matched to a gene. As DNA, the CDR3 is TGTGCCAGCAGCGCAGGACTAGCGGAGAACTACGAGCAGTACTTC. Its protein is CASSAGLAENYEQYF.

V and J are TRBV19 and TRBJ2-3, with 7 bases that match TRBD2. V lost 6 bases and J lost 6; bases outside the gene matches: 12. There are 15 residues in the CDR3. The germline gives CDR1 LNHDA, CDR2 SQIVND (reference sequence). The CDR3 region is CASSPGRGKVDTQYF. The CDR3 nucleotides read TGTGCCAGTAGCCCCGGGCGGGGGAAGGTTGATACGCAGTATTTT.

V gene TRBV7-2 combines with J gene TRBJ2-1; D gene unclear. Germline CDR1 SGHTA, CDR2 FQGNSA. The CDR3 sequence is 16 residues long. V was pared by 7 bases and J by 7 bases, with 23 bases between. The CDR3 region has the DNA TGTGCCAGCACCCCCAGACTGACCACCTTTTCGAATGAGCAGTTCTTC. Protein: CASTPRLTTFSNEQFF.

The chain uses TRBV6-5 and TRBJ1-2, with 8 bases identical to TRBD1. This CDR3 is 14 amino acids long. Losses at the gene ends were 6 bases for V and 7 bases for J; bases not matched to a gene: 10. The germline CDR1 and CDR2 sequences are MNHEY and SVGAGI. In DNA form, the CDR3 reads TGTGCCAGCAGGGATCTCGCAGGGGGCGGTGGCTACACCTTC. It encodes CASRDLAGGGGYTF.

The DNA for the CDR3 is TGTGCCAGCAGGACAGGGACGGTAGGCACCGGGGAGCTGTTTTTT. Amino acid sequence: CASRTGTVGTGELFF. The chain uses TRBV2 and TRBJ2-2; 7 bases map to TRBD1. The V gene end was trimmed by 6 bases and the J gene end by 4 bases; junction bases not matched to a gene: 8. CDR3 length: 15 amino acids. Germline loops: CDR1 SNHLY, CDR2 FYNNEI. The variable domain in full, with the rest retrieved from reference TRBV2 and TRBJ2-2, is EPEVTQTPSHQVTQMGQEVILRCVPISNHLYFYWYRQILGQKVEFLVSFYNNEISEKSEIFDDQFSVERPDGSNFTLKIRSTKLEDSAMYFCASRTGTVGTGELFFGEGSRLTVL.

The chain links TRBV27 to TRBJ2-7; D is unresolved. Per the germline V gene, CDR1 is MNHEY and CDR2 is SMNVEV (reference sequence). The V end lost 4 bases, the J end lost 3 bases, and 13 bases lay between the germline ends. This CDR3 comprises 14 residues. The CDR3 DNA is TGTGCCAGCAGTTCAGTCGATGGGCTCTACGAGCAGTACTTC. This encodes CASSSVDGLYEQYF.

V usage is TRBV2 and J usage is TRBJ2-5, with 7 bases matching TRBD1. The CDR3 totals 12 residues. Germline V gene lookup returns CDR1 SNHLY and CDR2 FYNNEI. V shed 3 bases, J shed 5 bases, and the junction held 0 bases outside the gene matches. In DNA, the CDR3 is TGTGCCAGCAGTGACAGGGGGGAGACCCAGTACTTC. It yields the protein CASSDRGETQYF.

CDR3 in DNA: TGTGCCAGCAGCCCGAGGATATCTGGGGCCAACGTCCTGACTTTC. Protein product: CASSPRISGANVLTF. The genes are TRBV11-2 and TRBJ2-6; D is unclear. The CDR3 consists of 15 residues. Germline assignment: CDR1 SGHAT and CDR2 FQNNGV. V lost 5 bases, J lost 1 base, and 9 bases lay in between.

J is TRBJ1-1 and V is TRBV28; 9 bases are shared with TRBD1. V lost 2 bases and J lost 0; bases outside the gene matches: 7. Germline CDR1 MDHEN, CDR2 SYDVKM. The CDR3 is 17 residues long. CDR3 sequence (DNA): TGTGCCAGCAGTTTAACAGGGGGCGCAGGGGTGAACACTGAAGCTTTCTTT. Translation: CASSLTGGAGVNTEAFF.

V is TRBV15 and J is TRBJ2-2; D is possibly TRBD1 (5 bases). Germline-derived CDR1 and CDR2 are LNHNV and YYDKDF (reference sequence). V lost 2 bases, J lost 7 bases, and 17 bases lay in between. The CDR3 runs 16 residues. The DNA of the CDR3 is TGTGCCACCAGCAGACGCACCTGGGGCTCCTTCGGGGAGCTGTTTTTT. Translation: CATSRRTWGSFGELFF.

The V and J genes are TRBV14 and TRBJ2-1, with TRBD2 matching 10 bases. Germline loops: CDR1 SGHDN, CDR2 FVKESK. CDR3 size: 16 residues. The junction had 9 bases not matched to a gene; V was cut back by 4 bases and J by 6 bases. The CDR3 coding sequence is TGTGCCAGCAGCCCTACCAGCGGGGGGGCTCTCAATGAGCAGTTCTTC. It translates to CASSPTSGGALNEQFF.

V usage is TRBV5-6 and J usage is TRBJ2-7, with D possibly matching TRBD1 (7 bases). With 5 bases removed from V and 6 bases from J, the gap between germline ends came to 18 bases. The CDR3 is made up of 14 amino acids. The V gene's germline CDR1 is SGHDT and CDR2 YYEEEE. The CDR3 is CASSNTRGASEQYF. CDR3 DNA sequence: TGTGCCAGCAGTAACACCAGGGGGGCGAGCGAGCAGTACTTC.

The CDR3 reads CASSEYGSNYGYTF. The CDR3 coding sequence is TGTGCCAGCAGTGAATATGGCTCCAACTATGGCTACACCTTC. The chain recombines TRBV6-1 with TRBJ1-2; D unresolved. Trimming left V 2 bases short and J 2 bases short, with 9 bases between. CDR1 MNHNS and CDR2 SASEGT come from the germline V gene. The CDR3 has 14 amino acids.

This sequence joins TRBV7-2 and TRBJ2-3, with 8 nucleotides matching TRBD1. CDR1 and CDR2 from the germline V gene are SGHTA and FQGNSA. V lost 4 bases, J lost 4 bases, and 1 base stayed unmatched. There are 13 residues in the CDR3. CDR3 sequence reads: CASSSTGADTQYF. The CDR3 DNA reads as TGTGCCAGCAGCTCGACAGGGGCAGATACGCAGTATTTT.

This rearrangement joins TRBV5-5 to TRBJ1-1; D might be TRBD1 (6 bases). V lost 2 bases to trimming and J lost 6 bases, with 20 bases between them. Germline CDR1 is SGHKS and CDR2 is YYEKEE (reference sequence). The CDR3 covers 16 residues. The CDR3 reads CASSFRGGASIAEAFF. The DNA for the CDR3 is TGTGCCAGCAGCTTCAGGGGTGGCGCCTCTATCGCTGAAGCTTTCTTT.

V and J are TRBV4-2 and TRBJ1-1; D gene uncertain. From germline, CDR1 is LGHNA and CDR2 YNFKEQ. This CDR3 region has 16 residues. The V end lost 0 bases, the J end lost 0 bases, and 11 bases lay between the germline ends. The DNA for the CDR3 is TGTGCCAGCAGCCAAGATTTGGGCGTCGTGAACACTGAAGCTTTCTTT. Translating gives CASSQDLGVVNTEAFF.

This clone has just a few counts. The rearrangement uses TRBV4-3 and TRBJ2-1; no definite D call. The CDR3 has 14 residues. Germline CDR1 LGHNA, CDR2 YSLEER. The V end lost 5 bases, the J end lost 3 bases, and 11 bases lay between the germline ends. CDR3 sequence reads: CASSSRPYYNEQFF. The CDR3 coding sequence is TGCGCCAGCAGCTCCCGCCCCTACTACAATGAGCAGTTCTTC.

J is TRBJ1-5 and V is TRBV4-3; D gene ambiguous. This CDR3 contains 15 residues. CDR1 is LGHNA and CDR2 is YSLEER in the germline V gene. V was trimmed by 2 bases and J by 3 bases, leaving 11 bases between them. The CDR3 DNA follows: TGCGCCAGCAGCCAATCACTTGGACTCAATCAGCCCCAGCATTTT. Translated, it gives CASSQSLGLNQPQHF.

The chain has TRBV7-2 and TRBJ1-1, with D uncertain. The length of the CDR3 is 15 residues. V was clipped by 3 bases and J by 6 bases, with 17 bases between them. The germline V gene encodes CDR1 SGHTA and CDR2 FQGNSA. The CDR3 sequence is CASSFEGLPEPEAFF. CDR3 DNA sequence: TGTGCCAGCAGCTTTGAGGGATTGCCTGAACCTGAAGCTTTCTTT.

The rearrangement uses TRBV6-4 and TRBJ2-1; TRBD2 aligns across 8 bases. The CDR3 has 15 amino acids. Germline V lookup: CDR1 MRHNA, CDR2 SNTAGT. V shed 3 bases and J 4 bases; nucleotides not matched to a gene: 5. This CDR3 reads CASSESSGSYNEQFF. The DNA of the CDR3 is TGTGCCAGCAGTGAGTCCAGCGGGAGTTACAATGAGCAGTTCTTC.

The chain recombines TRBV5-4 with TRBJ2-7; possible D gene TRBD2, 5 bases. The V end lost 1 base, the J end lost 4 bases, and 21 bases lay between the germline ends. CDR1 and CDR2 from the germline V gene are SGHNT and YYREEE (reference sequence). CDR3 size: 17 residues. CDR3 in DNA: TGTGCCAGCAGCTTGTTGACCACTGCCGGGAACTTTTACGAGCAGTACTTC. Its protein is CASSLLTTAGNFYEQYF.

This chain uses TRBV20-1 with TRBJ1-3; D ambiguous. The V end was cut by 7 bases, the J end by 2 bases, with 6 bases between. This CDR3 is 11 amino acids long. CDR1 is DFQATT, CDR2 SNEGSKA, per germline (reference sequence). In nucleotides, the CDR3 is TGCAGTGGGGGAGCTGGAAACACCATATATTTT. This encodes CSGGAGNTIYF.

The chain uses TRBV13 and TRBJ2-3; a possible D gene is TRBD2 (6 bases). Per the germline V gene, CDR1 is PRHDT and CDR2 is FYEKMQ (reference sequence). V was trimmed by 0 bases and J by 2 bases, leaving 21 bases between them. The CDR3 contains 19 residues. The CDR3 DNA reads TGTGCCAGCAGCTTAGGTATTGATCGGGGGACTGCTCTCACAGATACGCAGTATTTT. This encodes CASSLGIDRGTALTDTQYF.

The chain's CDR3 is CASSRGRSEKLFF. In DNA form, the CDR3 reads TGTGCCAGCAGCCGGGGGAGGAGTGAAAAACTGTTTTTT. V gene TRBV6-5 combines with J gene TRBJ1-4, with D possibly matching TRBD1 (5 bases). V was trimmed by 6 bases and J by 7 bases, leaving 12 bases between them. The CDR3 spans 13 residues. Germline V gene sequence: CDR1 MNHEY, CDR2 SVGAGI.

The rearrangement uses TRBV2 and TRBJ2-6; perhaps TRBD1 as D (6 bases). Trimming took off 7 bases at V and 0 bases at J, with 19 bases between the two ends. This CDR3 is 18 amino acids long. The V gene's germline CDR1 is SNHLY and CDR2 FYNNEI. CDR3 nucleotide sequence: TGTGCCAGCAATGCCCCGGGACAAACGAGCTCTGGGGCCAACGTCCTGACTTTC. Encoded protein: CASNAPGQTSSGANVLTF.

The genes are TRBV6-4 and TRBJ1-1; 8 positions match TRBD1. The CDR3 has 14 amino acids. The germline gives CDR1 MRHNA, CDR2 SNTAGT. The junction had 7 bases not matched to a gene; V was cut back by 4 bases and J by 6 bases. The CDR3 spells CASSGGRGLAEAFF. The CDR3 DNA sequence: TGTGCCAGCAGTGGAGGCAGGGGGCTCGCTGAAGCTTTCTTT.

The chain carries TRBV7-9 and TRBJ2-7; 8 bases agree with TRBD2. Germline-derived CDR1 and CDR2 are SEHNR and FQNEAQ (reference sequence). Trimming took 1 base from V and 6 from J; bases not matched to a gene: 2. The CDR3 loop spans 13 amino acids. This chain's CDR3 is CASSLVGTSEQYF. DNA of the CDR3: TGTGCCAGCAGCTTAGTGGGGACTAGCGAGCAGTACTTC.

The rearrangement links TRBV6-2 or TRBV6-3 to TRBJ2-5, with 8 bases identical to TRBD2. V lost 0 bases and J lost 5; bases outside the gene matches: 20. The CDR3 loop spans 20 amino acids. Per germline, CDR1 MNHEY and CDR2 SVGEGT. Written as DNA, the CDR3 is TGTGCCAGCAGTTACTCCACCTACCCGCTTGGGCGGGAGGTAGACGAGACCCAGTACTTC. Translating it yields CASSYSTYPLGREVDETQYF.

The J gene is TRBJ2-5, the V gene TRBV3-1 (or the pseudogene TRBV3-2), with TRBD2 matching over 8 bases. Trimming removed 9 bases from V and 1 base from J; junction bases left unmatched: 10. Germline V lookup: CDR1 LGHDT, CDR2 YNNKEL (reference sequence). There are 15 residues in the CDR3. This chain's CDR3 is CARRILADTQETQYF. The DNA of the CDR3 is TGTGCCAGAAGAATACTAGCGGATACCCAAGAGACCCAGTACTTC.

This clone showed up just a few times. This chain connects TRBV19 to TRBJ2-7; 7 bases line up with TRBD1. Per germline, CDR1 LNHDA and CDR2 SQIVND (reference sequence). Trimming removed 5 bases from V and 0 bases from J; junction bases left unmatched: 10. The CDR3 runs to 16 residues. The CDR3 is CASSAWTGRGSYEQYF. The CDR3 nucleotides are TGTGCCAGTAGTGCGTGGACAGGTCGGGGCTCCTACGAGCAGTACTTC. The full variable domain, with the rest looked up from reference TRBV19 and TRBJ2-7, is DGGITQSPKYLFRKEGQNVTLSCEQNLNHDAMYWYRQDPGQGLRLIYYSQIVNDFQKGDIAEGYSVSREKKESFPLTVTSAQKNPTAFYLCASSAWTGRGSYEQYFGPGTRLTVT.